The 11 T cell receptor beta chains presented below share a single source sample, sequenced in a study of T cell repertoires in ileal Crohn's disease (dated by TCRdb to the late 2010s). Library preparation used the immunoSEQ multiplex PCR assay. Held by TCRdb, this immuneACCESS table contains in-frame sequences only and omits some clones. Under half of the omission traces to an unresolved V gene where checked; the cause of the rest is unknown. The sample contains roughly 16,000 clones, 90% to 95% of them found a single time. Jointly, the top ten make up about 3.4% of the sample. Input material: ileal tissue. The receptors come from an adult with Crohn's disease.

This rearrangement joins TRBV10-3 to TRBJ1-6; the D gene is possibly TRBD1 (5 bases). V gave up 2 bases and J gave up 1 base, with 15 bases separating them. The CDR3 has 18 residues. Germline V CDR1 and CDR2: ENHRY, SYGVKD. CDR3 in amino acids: CAISETLMGRSYNSPLHF. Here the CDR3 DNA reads TGTGCCATCAGTGAGACCCTCATGGGGCGGTCCTATAATTCACCCCTCCACTTT.

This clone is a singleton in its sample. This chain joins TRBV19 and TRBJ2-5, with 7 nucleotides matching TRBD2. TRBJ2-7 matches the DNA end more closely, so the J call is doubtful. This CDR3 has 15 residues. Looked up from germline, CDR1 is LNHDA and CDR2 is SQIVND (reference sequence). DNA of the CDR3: TGTGCCAGTAGTGCCACTAGCGCGCTCTCCTACGAGCAGTACTTC. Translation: CASSATSALSYEQYF.

The CDR3 DNA reads as TGTGCCAGCAGTTTAGCGGGGGGACACCAAGAGACCCAGTACTTC. It yields the protein CASSLAGGHQETQYF. V and J are TRBV6-1 and TRBJ2-5; TRBD2 matches at 10 bases. Trimming took 5 bases from V and 0 from J; bases not matched to a gene: 3. This CDR3 spans 15 amino acids. Per germline, CDR1 MNHNS and CDR2 SASEGT.

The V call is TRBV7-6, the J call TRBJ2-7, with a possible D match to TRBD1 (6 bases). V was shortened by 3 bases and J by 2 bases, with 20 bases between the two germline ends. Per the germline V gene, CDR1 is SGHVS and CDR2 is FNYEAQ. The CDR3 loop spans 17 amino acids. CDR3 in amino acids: CASSLVLPATGTYEQYF. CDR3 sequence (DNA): TGTGCCAGCAGCTTGGTCTTACCCGCGACAGGTACCTACGAGCAGTACTTC.

Here the CDR3 DNA reads TGCGCCAGCAGCGTATACAGGGTGGACGGGGAGCTGTTTTTT. As protein: CASSVYRVDGELFF. The chain uses TRBV5-1 and TRBJ2-2; TRBD1 is a possible D gene (6 bases). The ends were cut back, 4 bases at V and 7 bases at J, with 14 bases in the middle. In germline, CDR1 is SGHRS, CDR2 YFSETQ. The CDR3 contains 14 residues.

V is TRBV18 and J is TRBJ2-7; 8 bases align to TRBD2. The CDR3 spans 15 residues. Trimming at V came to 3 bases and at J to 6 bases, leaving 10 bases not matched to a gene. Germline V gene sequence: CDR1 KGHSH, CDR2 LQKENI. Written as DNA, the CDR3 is TGTGCCAGCTCACCGAAAGAAGCGGGGGTAGGCGAGCAGTACTTC. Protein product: CASSPKEAGVGEQYF. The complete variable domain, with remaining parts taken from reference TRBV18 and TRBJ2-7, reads NAGVMQNPRHLVRRRGQEARLRCSPMKGHSHVYWYRQLPEEGLKFMVYLQKENIIDESGMPKERFSAEFPKEGPSILRIQQVVRGDSAAYFCASSPKEAGVGEQYFGPGTRLTVT.

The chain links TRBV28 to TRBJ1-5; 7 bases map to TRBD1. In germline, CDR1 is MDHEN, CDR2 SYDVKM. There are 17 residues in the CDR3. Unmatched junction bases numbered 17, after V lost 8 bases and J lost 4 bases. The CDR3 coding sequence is TGTGCCAGCCTCTCCCCGGACAGGAGAAGTGGGAATCAGCCCCAGCATTTT. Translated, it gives CASLSPDRRSGNQPQHF.

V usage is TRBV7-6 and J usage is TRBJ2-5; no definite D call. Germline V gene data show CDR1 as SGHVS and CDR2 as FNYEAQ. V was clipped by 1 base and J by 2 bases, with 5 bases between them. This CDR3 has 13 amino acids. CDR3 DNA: TGTGCCAGCAGCTTAGAACAGCAAGAGACCCAGTACTTC. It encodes CASSLEQQETQYF.

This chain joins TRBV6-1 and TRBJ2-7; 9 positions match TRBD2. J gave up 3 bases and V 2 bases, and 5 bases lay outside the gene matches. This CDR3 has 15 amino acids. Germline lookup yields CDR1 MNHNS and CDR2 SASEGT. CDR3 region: CASSEWASGVYEQYF. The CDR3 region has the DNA TGTGCCAGCAGTGAATGGGCTAGCGGGGTCTACGAGCAGTACTTC.

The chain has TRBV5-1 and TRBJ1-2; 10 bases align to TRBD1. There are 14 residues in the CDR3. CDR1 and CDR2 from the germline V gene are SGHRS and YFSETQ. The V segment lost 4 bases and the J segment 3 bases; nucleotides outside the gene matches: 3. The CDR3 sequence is CASSKDRGYYGYTF. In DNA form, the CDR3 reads TGCGCCAGCAGCAAGGACAGGGGGTACTATGGCTACACCTTC.

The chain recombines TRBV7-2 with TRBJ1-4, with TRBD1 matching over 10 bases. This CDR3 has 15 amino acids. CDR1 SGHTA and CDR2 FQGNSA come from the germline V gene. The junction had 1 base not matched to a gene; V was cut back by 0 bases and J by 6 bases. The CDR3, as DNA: TGTGCCAGCAGCTTAGCGGGGACAGGGGATGAAAAACTGTTTTTT. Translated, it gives CASSLAGTGDEKLFF.